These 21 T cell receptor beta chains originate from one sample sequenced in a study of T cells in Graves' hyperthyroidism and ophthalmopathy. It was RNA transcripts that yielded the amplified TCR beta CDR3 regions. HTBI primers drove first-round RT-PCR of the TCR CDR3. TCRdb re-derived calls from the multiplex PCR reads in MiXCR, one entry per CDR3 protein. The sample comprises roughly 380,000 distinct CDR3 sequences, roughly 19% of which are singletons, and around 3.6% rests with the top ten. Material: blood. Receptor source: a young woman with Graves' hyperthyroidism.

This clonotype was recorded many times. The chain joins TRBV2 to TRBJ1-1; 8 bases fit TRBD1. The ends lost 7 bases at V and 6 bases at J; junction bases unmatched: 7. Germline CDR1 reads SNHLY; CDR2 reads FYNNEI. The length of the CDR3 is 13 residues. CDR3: CASKVDRGAEAFF. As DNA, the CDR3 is TGTGCCAGCAAGGTCGACAGGGGCGCTGAAGCTTTCTTT.

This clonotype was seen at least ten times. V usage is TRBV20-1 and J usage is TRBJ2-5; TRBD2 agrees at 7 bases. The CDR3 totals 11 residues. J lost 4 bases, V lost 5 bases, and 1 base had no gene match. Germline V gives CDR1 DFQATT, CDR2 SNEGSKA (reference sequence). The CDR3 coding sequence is TGCAGTGCTGGGAGGGGAGAGACCCAGTACTTC. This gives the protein CSAGRGETQYF.

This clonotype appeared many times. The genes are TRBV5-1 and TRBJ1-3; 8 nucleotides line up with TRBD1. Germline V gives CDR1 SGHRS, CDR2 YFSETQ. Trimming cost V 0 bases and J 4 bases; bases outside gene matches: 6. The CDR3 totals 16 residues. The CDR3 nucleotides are TGCGCCAGCAGCTTGGCCCCCGGGACAGGCGGAAACACCATATATTTT. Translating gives CASSLAPGTGGNTIYF.

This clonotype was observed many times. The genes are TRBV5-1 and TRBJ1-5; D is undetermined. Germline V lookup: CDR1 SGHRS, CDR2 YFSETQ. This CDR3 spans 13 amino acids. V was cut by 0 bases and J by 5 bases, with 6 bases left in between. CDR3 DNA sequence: TGCGCCAGCAGCTTGGATCCTTATCAGCCCCAGCATTTT. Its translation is CASSLDPYQPQHF.

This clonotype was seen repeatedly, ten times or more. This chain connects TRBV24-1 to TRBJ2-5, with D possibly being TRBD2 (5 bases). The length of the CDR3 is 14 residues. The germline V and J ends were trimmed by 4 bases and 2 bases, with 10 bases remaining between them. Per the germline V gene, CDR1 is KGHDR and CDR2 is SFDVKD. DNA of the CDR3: TGTGCCACCAGTGACGAACTAGTGCAAGAGACCCAGTACTTC. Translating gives CATSDELVQETQYF.

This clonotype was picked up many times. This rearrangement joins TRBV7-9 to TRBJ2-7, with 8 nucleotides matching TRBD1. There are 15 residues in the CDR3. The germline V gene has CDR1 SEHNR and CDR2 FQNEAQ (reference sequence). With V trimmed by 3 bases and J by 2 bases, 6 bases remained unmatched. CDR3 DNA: TGTGCCAGCAGCTTCCGGGACAGGCCTCCCTACGAGCAGTACTTC. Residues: CASSFRDRPPYEQYF.

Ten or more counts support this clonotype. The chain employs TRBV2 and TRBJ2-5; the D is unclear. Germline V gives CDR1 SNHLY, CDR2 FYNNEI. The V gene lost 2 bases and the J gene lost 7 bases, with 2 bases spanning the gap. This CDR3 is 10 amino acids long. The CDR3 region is CASSESTQYF. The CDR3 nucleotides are TGTGCCAGCAGTGAATCGACCCAGTACTTC.

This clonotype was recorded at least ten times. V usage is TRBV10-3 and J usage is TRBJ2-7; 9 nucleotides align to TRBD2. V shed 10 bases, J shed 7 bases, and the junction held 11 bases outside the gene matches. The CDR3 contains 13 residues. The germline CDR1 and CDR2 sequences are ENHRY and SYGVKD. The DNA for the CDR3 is TGTGCCAGCGATAGCGGGGGCACGGGAGAGCAGTACTTC. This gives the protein CASDSGGTGEQYF.

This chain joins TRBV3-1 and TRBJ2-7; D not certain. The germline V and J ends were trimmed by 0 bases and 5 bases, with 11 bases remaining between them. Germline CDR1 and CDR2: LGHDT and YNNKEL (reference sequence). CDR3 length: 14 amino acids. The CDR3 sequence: CASSQEGAAHEQYF. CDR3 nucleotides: TGTGCCAGCAGCCAAGAAGGCGCAGCGCACGAGCAGTACTTC.

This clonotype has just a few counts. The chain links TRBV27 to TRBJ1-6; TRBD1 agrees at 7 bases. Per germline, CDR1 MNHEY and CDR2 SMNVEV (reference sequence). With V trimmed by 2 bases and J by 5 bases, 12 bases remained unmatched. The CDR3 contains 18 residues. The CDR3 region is CASSLKGTAILNNSPLHF. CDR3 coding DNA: TGTGCCAGCAGTTTAAAGGGGACAGCTATTCTCAATAATTCACCCCTCCACTTT.

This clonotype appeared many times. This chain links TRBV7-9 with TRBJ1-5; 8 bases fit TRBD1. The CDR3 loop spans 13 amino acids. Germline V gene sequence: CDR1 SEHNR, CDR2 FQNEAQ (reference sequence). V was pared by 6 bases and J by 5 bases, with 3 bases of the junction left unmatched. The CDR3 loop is CASSPGGDQPQHF. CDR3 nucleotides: TGTGCCAGCAGTCCAGGGGGCGATCAGCCCCAGCATTTT.

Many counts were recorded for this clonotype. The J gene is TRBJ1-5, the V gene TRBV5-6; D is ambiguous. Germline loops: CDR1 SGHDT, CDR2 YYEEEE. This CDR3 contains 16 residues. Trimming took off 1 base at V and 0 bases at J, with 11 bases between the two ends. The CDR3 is CASSLFGLYSNQPQHF. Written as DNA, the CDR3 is TGTGCCAGCAGCTTGTTCGGTCTTTATAGCAATCAGCCCCAGCATTTT.

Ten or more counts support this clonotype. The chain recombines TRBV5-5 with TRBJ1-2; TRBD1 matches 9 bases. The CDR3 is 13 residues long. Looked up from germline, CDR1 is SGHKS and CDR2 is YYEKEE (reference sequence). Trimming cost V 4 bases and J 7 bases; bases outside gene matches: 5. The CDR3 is CASSRDRAAGYTF. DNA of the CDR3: TGTGCCAGCAGCCGGGACAGGGCGGCTGGCTACACCTTC. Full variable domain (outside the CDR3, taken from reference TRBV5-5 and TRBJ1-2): DAGVTQSPTHLIKTRGQQVTLRCSPISGHKSVSWYQQVLGQGPQFIFQYYEKEERGRGNFPDRFSARQFPNYSSELNVNALLLGDSALYLCASSRDRAAGYTFGSGTRLTVV.

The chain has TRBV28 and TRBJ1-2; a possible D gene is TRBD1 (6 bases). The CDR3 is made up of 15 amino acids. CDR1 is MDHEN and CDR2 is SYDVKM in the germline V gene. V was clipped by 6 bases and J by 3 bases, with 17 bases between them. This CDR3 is CASRGLVQGYYGYTF. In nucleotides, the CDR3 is TGTGCCAGCAGGGGGCTGGTACAGGGCTACTATGGCTACACCTTC.

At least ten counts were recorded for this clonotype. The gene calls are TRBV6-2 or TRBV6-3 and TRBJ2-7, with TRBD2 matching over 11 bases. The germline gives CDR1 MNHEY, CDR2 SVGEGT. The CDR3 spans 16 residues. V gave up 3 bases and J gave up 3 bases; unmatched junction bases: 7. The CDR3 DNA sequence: TGTGCCAGCAGTTATAATAGCGGGGGGGCCCGCTACGAGCAGTACTTC. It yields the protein CASSYNSGGARYEQYF.

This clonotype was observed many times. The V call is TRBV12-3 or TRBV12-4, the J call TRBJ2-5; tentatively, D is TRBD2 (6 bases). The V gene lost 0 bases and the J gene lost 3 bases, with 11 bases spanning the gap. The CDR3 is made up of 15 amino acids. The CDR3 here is CASSLARGLEETQYF. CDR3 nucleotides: TGTGCCAGCAGTTTAGCGAGGGGACTCGAAGAGACCCAGTACTTC.

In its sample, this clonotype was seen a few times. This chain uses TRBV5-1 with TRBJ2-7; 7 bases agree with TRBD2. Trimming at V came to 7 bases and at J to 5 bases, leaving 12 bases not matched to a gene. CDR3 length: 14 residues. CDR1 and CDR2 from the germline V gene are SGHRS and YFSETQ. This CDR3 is CASGQGGESDEQYF. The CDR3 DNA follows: TGCGCCAGCGGCCAGGGAGGGGAGTCGGACGAGCAGTACTTC. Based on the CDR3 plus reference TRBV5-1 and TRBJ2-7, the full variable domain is KAGVTQTPRYLIKTRGQQVTLSCSPISGHRSVSWYQQTPGQGLQFLFEYFSETQRNKGNFPGRFSGRQFSNSRSEMNVSTLELGDSALYLCASGQGGESDEQYFGPGTRLTVT.

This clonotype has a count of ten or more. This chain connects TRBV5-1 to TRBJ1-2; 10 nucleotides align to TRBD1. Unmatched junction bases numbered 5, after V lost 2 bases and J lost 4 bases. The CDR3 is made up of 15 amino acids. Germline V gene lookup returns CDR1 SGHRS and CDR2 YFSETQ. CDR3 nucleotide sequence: TGCGCCAGCAGCTTAGGGACAGGGGAGTTCTATGGCTACACCTTC. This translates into CASSLGTGEFYGYTF.

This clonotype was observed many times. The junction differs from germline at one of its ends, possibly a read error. CDR3 nucleotide sequence: TGTTTTCCCGGGACGCCACTGGCCCAGTACTTC. It translates to CFPGTPLAQYF. V is TRBV20-1 and J is TRBJ2-5; D tentatively fits TRBD1 or TRBD2 (5 bases each). This CDR3 contains 11 residues. CDR1 is DFQATT, CDR2 SNEGSKA, per germline (reference sequence).

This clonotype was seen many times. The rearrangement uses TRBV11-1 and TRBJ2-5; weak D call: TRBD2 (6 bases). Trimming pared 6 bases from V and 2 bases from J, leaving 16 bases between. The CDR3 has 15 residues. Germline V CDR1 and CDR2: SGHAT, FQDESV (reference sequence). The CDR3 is CASRRNGGIQETQYF. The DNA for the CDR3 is TGTGCCAGCAGGCGCAATGGGGGGATACAAGAGACCCAGTACTTC.

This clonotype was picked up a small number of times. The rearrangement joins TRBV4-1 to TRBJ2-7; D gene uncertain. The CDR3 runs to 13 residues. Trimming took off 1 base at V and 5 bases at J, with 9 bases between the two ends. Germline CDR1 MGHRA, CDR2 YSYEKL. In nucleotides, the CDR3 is TGCGCCAGCAGCCAAGTCCTTAGGCACGAGCAGTACTTC. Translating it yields CASSQVLRHEQYF.